This T cell receptor (beta chain) was found in a study of cytomegalovirus exposure and HLA in healthy donors. General study results and limits: In a later analysis, a missense DCLRE1C variant was linked to TCR beta V- and J-gene trimming.

In the PCR, 60 Vbeta and 13 Jbeta primers were used. Profiled with immunoSEQ multiplex PCR; TCRdb holds only in-frame clones, not every one. The table has about 60,000 clones, about 67% seen once; the top ten hold approximately 30%. The CDR3 covers 15 residues. Germline V gene sequence: CDR1 MNHEY, CDR2 SVGAGI. Trimming at V came to 6 bases and at J to 2 bases, leaving 8 bases not matched to a gene. Concerning this clone: No antigen is known for it.

This receptor was identified in a man aged 35 to 55 in good health and CMV-seropositive. The chain couples TRBV6-5 to TRBJ2-7, with 9 bases identical to TRBD2. Source material: PBMCs. For the CDR3, the DNA is TGTGCCAGCAGCTTCAGCGGGGGGCGCCCCTACGAGCAGTACTTC. It specifies CASSFSGGRPYEQYF.